This T cell receptor beta chain is from a study of identical twins. This clonotype was seen only a few times. The germline gives CDR1 MGHRA, CDR2 YSYEKL. The V end lost 2 bases, the J end lost 2 bases, and 17 bases lay between the germline ends. CDR3 length: 17 amino acids. MiXCR, run by TCRdb on the 5' RACE reads, gives a single entry per CDR3 protein. There are approximately 1.8 million distinct CDR3 sequences in the sample; 25% to 35% occur only once, and around 0.25% lies in the top ten. This sequence joins TRBV4-1 and TRBJ2-3; weak D call: TRBD2 (5 bases). The sequence was obtained from a newborn girl in good health. Sample: cord blood. CDR3 in DNA: TGCGCCAGCAGCCAACATATCGTCCGGGGTTCCACAGATACGCAGTATTTT. Translated: CASSQHIVRGSTDTQYF.